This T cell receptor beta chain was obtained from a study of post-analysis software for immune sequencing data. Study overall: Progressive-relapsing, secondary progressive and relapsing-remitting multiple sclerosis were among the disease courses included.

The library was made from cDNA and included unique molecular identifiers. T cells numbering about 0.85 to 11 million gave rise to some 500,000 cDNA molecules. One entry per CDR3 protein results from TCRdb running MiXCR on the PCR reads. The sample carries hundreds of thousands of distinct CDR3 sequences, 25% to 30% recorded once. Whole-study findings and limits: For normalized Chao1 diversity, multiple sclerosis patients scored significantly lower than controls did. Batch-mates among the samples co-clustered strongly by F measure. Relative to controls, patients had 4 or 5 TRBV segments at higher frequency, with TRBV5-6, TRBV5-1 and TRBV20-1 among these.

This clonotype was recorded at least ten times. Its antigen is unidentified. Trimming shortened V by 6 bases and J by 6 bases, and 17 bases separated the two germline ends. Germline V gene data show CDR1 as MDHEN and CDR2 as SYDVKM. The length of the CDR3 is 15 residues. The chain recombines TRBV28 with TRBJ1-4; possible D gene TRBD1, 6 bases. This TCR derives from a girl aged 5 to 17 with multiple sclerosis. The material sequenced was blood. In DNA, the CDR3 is TGTGCCAGCAGCCGTACGGACAGCGGATATGAAAAACTGTTTTTT. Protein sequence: CASSRTDSGYEKLFF.